This T cell receptor beta chain was sequenced for a study of T cell changes during pregnancy in multiple sclerosis (dated by TCRdb to about 2019). With regard to the full study: The study looked at changes in the T cell repertoire across pregnancy in women with multiple sclerosis.

Reading from cysteine to phenylalanine, the CDR3 counts 16 amino acids. Only the CDR3 part of the read is kept: 48 bases, read in frame from the first base. Ends trimmed: V by 6 bases, J by 5 bases; bases unmatched to a gene: 7. The CDR1 and CDR2 encoded by the germline V gene are SNHLY and FYNNEI. Points on this clone: Its binding antigen is unknown. No base quality information exists; no much larger clone differs at one position.

Library construction relied on the immunoSEQ multiplex PCR assay. TCRdb's version of the immuneACCESS table is confined to in-frame rearrangements and falls short of the full clone set. An unresolved V gene accounts for under half of the shortfall where checked; the remainder is of unknown origin. A total of approximately 47,000 clones appear in this sample, roughly 94% of them only once. The top ten clonotypes cover roughly 0.5% of the sample. The sample here was CD4+ T cells from peripheral blood mononuclear cells, taken in the first trimester of pregnancy. The rearranged segments are TRBV2 and TRBJ2-1; 13 middle bases align to TRBD2. The TCR sequence derives from a female donor with multiple sclerosis, enrolled in a pregnancy study. CDR3 sequence: CASSKGTSGANNEQFF. Here is the DNA: TGTGCCAGCAGCAAAGGGACTAGCGGGGCGAACAATGAGCAGTTCTTC.